This T cell receptor beta chain derives from a study of blood T cell repertoires in COVID-19. Study-level information: The study drew acute and convalescent COVID-19 samples from the United States, Italy and Spain. PBMCs, B-cell-depleted T cells, or T cells were the source of the cDNA or gDNA that made up the material.

CDR1 LNHDA and CDR2 SQIVND come from the germline V gene (reference sequence). Trimming pared 1 base from V and 4 bases from J, leaving 7 bases between. The CDR3 contains 13 residues. While infection was still active, Seattle patients were enrolled and then followed longitudinally. Study processing details: Amplification of reference gene primers was used by the study to estimate nucleated cell counts. Only in-frame clones appear in the TCRdb table, and some are missing; sequencing was by immunoSEQ multiplex PCR. V and J calls and clone size are copied from that table; D and trimming were computed from the DNA. The sample contains hundreds of thousands of clones, less than 90% of which appear only once.

The chain is built from TRBV19 and TRBJ1-2; D unresolved. The sequenced sample consisted of peripheral blood. The sequence came from a woman in her 70s with COVID-19, enrolled during active disease. The DNA of the CDR3 is TGTGCCAGTAGTATAGGGCAAAGCTATGGCTACACCTTC. It is translated as CASSIGQSYGYTF.